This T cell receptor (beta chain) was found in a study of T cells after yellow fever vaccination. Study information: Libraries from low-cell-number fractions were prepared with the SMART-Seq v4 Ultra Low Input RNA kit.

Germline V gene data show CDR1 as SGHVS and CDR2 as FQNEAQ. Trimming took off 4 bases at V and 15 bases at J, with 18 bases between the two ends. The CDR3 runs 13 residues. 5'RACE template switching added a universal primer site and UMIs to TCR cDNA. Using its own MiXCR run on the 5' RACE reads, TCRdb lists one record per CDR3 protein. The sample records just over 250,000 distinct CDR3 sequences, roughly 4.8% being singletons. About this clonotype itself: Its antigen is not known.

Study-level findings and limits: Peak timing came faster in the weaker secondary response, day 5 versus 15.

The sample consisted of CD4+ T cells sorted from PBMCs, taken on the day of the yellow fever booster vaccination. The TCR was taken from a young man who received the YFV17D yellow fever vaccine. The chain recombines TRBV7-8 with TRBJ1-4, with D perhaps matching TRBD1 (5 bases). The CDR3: CASSSQPRDALFF. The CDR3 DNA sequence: TGTGCCAGCAGCTCACAACCACGGGACGCTTTGTTTTTT.